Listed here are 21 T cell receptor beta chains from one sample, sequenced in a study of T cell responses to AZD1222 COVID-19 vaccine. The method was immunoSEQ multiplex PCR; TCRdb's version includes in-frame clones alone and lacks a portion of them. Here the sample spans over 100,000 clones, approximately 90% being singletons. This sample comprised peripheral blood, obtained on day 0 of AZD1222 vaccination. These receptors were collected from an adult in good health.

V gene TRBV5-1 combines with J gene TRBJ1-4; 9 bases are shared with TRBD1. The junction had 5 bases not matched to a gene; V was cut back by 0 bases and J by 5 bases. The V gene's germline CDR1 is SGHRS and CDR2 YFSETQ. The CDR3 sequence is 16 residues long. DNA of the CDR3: TGCGCCAGCAGCTTGGCCCCGACAGGGGGAAATGAAAAACTGTTTTTT. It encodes CASSLAPTGGNEKLFF.

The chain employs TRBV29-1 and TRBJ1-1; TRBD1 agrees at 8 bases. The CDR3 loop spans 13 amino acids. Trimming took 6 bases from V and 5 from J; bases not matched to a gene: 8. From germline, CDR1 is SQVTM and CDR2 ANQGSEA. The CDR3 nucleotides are TGCAGCGTACCGACAGGGGAGCGTACTGAAGCTTTCTTT. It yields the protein CSVPTGERTEAFF.

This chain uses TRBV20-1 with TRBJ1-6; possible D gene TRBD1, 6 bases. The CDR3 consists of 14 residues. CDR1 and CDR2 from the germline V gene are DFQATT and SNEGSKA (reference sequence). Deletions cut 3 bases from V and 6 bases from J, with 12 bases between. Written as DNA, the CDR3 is TGCAGTGCTAGTAGTCAGGGGCCTAATTCACCCCTCCACTTT. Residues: CSASSQGPNSPLHF.

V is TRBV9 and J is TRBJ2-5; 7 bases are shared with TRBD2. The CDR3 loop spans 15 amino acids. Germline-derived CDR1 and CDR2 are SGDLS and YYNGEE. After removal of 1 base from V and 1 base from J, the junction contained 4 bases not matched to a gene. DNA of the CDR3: TGTGCCAGCAGCGTATACGGGGGGACCCAAGAGACCCAGTACTTC. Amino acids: CASSVYGGTQETQYF.

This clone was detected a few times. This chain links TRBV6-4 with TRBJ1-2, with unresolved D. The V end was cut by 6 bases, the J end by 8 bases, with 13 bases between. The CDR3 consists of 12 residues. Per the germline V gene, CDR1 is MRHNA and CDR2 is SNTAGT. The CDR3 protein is CASRIKPPGYTF. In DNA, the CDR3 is TGTGCCAGCAGGATAAAACCTCCGGGCTACACCTTC.

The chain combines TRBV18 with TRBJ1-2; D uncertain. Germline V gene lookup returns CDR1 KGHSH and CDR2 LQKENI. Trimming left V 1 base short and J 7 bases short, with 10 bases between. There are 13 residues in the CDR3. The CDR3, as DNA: TGTGCCAGCTCACCACAAGGAGGTCCTGGCTACACCTTC. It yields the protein CASSPQGGPGYTF.

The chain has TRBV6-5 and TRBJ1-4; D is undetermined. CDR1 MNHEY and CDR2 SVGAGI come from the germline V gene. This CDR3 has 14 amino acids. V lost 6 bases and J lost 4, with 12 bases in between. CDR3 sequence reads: CASSGGRNNEKLFF. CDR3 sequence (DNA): TGTGCCAGCAGCGGTGGACGGAATAATGAAAAACTGTTTTTT.

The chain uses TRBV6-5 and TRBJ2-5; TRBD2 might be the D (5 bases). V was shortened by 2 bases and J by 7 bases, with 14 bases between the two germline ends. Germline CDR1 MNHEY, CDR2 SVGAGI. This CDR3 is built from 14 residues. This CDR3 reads CASSYERTWGTQYF. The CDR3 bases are TGTGCCAGCAGTTACGAGCGGACCTGGGGGACCCAGTACTTC.

CDR3 protein: CASSLDRGRDEAFF. DNA of the CDR3: TGCGCCAGCAGCTTGGACAGGGGGCGAGACGAAGCTTTCTTT. J is TRBJ1-1 and V is TRBV5-1, with 9 nucleotides matching TRBD1. The CDR3 has 14 residues. Germline V CDR1 and CDR2: SGHRS, YFSETQ. J gave up 8 bases and V 0 bases, and 5 bases lay outside the gene matches. Drawing the rest from reference TRBV5-1 and TRBJ1-1, the complete variable domain is KAGVTQTPRYLIKTRGQQVTLSCSPISGHRSVSWYQQTPGQGLQFLFEYFSETQRNKGNFPGRFSGRQFSNSRSEMNVSTLELGDSALYLCASSLDRGRDEAFFGQGTRLTVV.

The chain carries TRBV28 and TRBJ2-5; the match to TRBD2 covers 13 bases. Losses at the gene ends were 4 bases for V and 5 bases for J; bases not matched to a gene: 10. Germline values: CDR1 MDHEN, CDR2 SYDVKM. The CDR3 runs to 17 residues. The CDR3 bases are TGTGCCAGCAGTTCTCCGAGACTAGCGGGGGGCAGGGAGACCCAGTACTTC. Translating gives CASSSPRLAGGRETQYF. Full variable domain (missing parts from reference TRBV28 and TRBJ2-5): DVKVTQSSRYLVKRTGEKVFLECVQDMDHENMFWYRQDPGLGLRLIYFSYDVKMKEKGDIPEGYSVSREKKERFSLILESASTNQTSMYLCASSSPRLAGGRETQYFGPGTRLLVL.

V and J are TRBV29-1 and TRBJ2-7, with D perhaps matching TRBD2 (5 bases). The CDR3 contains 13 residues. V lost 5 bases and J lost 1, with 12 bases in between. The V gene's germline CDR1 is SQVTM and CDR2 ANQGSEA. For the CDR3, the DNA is TGCAGCGTTTCTTCGGGATCTTCCTACGAGCAGTACTTC. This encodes CSVSSGSSYEQYF.

Written as DNA, the CDR3 is TGTGCCAGCAGCCCCCGGACAGGGTCGAACACTGAAGCTTTCTTT. It is translated as CASSPRTGSNTEAFF. The chain carries TRBV7-2 and TRBJ1-1; TRBD1 matches 8 bases. This CDR3 is 15 amino acids long. Unmatched junction bases numbered 6, after V lost 5 bases and J lost 1 base. Germline assignment: CDR1 SGHTA and CDR2 FQGNSA.

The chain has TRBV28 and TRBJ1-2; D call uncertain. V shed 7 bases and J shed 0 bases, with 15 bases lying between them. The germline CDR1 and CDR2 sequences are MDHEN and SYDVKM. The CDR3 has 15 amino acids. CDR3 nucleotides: TGTGCCAGCACCAACCTCAGATTAGCTAACTATGGCTACACCTTC. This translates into CASTNLRLANYGYTF.

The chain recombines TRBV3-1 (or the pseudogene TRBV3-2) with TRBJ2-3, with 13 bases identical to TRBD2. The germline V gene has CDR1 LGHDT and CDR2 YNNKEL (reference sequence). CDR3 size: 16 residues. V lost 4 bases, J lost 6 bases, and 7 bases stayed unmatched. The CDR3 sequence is CASSRRLAGGFDTQYF. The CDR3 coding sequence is TGTGCCAGCAGCCGCCGACTAGCGGGGGGATTCGATACGCAGTATTTT.

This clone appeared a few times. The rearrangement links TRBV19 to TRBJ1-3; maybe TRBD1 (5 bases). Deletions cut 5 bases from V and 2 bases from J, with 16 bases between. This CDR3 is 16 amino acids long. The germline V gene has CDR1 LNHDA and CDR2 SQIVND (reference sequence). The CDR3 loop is CASSPSRAGPGNTIYF. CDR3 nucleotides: TGTGCCAGTAGTCCATCAAGGGCAGGGCCTGGAAACACCATATATTTT.

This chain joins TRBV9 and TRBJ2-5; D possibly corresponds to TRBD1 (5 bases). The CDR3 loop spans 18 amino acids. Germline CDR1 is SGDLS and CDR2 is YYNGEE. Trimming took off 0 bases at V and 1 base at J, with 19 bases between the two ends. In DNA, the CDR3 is TGTGCCAGCAGCGTAGGGAAGACAGCAAACCTTTTCCAAGAGACCCAGTACTTC. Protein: CASSVGKTANLFQETQYF.

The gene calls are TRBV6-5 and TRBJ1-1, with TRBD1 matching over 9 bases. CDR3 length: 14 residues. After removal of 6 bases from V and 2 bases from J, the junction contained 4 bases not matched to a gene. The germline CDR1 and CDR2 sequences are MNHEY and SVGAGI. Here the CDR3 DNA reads TGTGCCAGCAGCTACAGGGGGCAAAACACTGAAGCTTTCTTT. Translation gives CASSYRGQNTEAFF.

The CDR3 sequence: CASSIVSNEQFF. CDR3 bases: TGTGCCAGTAGTATAGTGAGCAATGAGCAGTTCTTC. The rearrangement links TRBV19 to TRBJ2-1; D is undetermined. Trimming stripped 1 base from V and 6 bases from J, with 4 bases between. CDR1 and CDR2 from the germline V gene are LNHDA and SQIVND (reference sequence). The CDR3 is made up of 12 amino acids.

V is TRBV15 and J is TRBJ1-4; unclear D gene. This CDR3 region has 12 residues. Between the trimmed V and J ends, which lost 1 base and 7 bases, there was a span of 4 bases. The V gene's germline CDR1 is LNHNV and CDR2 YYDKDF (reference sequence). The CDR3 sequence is CATSRVGEKLFF. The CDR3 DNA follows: TGTGCCACCAGCAGAGTCGGTGAAAAACTGTTTTTT. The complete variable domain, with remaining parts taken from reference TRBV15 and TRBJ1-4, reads DAMVIQNPRYQVTQFGKPVTLSCSQTLNHNVMYWYQQKSSQAPKLLFHYYDKDFNNEADTPDNFQSRRPNTSFCFLDIRSPGLGDTAMYLCATSRVGEKLFFGSGTQLSVL.

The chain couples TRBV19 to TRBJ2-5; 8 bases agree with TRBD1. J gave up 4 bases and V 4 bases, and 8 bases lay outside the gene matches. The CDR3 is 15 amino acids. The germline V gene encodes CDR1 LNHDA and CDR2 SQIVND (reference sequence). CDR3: CASSTGRGRAETQYF. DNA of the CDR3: TGTGCCAGTAGTACCGGCAGGGGGCGGGCAGAGACCCAGTACTTC.

For the CDR3, the DNA is TGTGCCAGCAGTCGATCGGGACAGGGGTTGCAAGAGACCCAGTACTTC. It encodes CASSRSGQGLQETQYF. The chain links TRBV2 to TRBJ2-5, with 10 bases lining up with TRBD1. Germline CDR1 and CDR2: SNHLY and FYNNEI. The CDR3 consists of 16 residues. Trimming removed 5 bases from V and 2 bases from J; junction bases left unmatched: 8.